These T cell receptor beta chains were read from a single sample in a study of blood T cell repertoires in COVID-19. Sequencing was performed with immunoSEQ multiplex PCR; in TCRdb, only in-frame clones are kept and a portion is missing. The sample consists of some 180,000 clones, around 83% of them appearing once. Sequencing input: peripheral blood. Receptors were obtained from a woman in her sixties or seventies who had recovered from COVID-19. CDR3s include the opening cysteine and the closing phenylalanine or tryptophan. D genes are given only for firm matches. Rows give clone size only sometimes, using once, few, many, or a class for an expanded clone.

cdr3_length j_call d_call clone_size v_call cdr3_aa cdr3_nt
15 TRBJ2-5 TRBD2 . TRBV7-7 CASSLAGLAVETQYF TGTGCCAGCAGCTTAGCCGGACTAGCGGTAGAGACCCAGTACTTC
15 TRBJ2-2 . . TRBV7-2 CASSLVTGVTGELFF TGTGCCAGCAGCTTAGTGACCGGGGTCACCGGGGAGCTGTTTTTT
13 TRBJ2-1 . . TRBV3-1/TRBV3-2 CASSHLENNEQFF TGTGCCAGCAGCCACTTGGAGAACAATGAGCAGTTCTTC
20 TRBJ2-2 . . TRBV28 CASSFPRTDQVGWNTGELFF TGTGCCAGCAGTTTTCCTAGGACAGACCAAGTAGGGTGGAACACCGGGGAGCTGTTTTTT
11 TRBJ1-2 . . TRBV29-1 CSVGGGFGYTF TGCAGCGTCGGGGGGGGCTTCGGCTACACCTTC
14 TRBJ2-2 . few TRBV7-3 CASSLSGNTGELFF TGTGCCAGCAGCTTAAGCGGGAACACCGGGGAGCTGTTTTTT
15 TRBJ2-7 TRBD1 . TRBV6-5 CASLVRPGGESEQYF TGTGCCAGCCTAGTTCGGCCAGGGGGCGAATCCGAGCAGTACTTC
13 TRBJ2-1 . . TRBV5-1 CASSLGVGVEQFF TGCGCCAGCAGCTTGGGGGTAGGGGTTGAGCAGTTCTTC
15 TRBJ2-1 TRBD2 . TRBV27 CASSPGTSGYNEQFF TGTGCCAGCAGTCCAGGGACTAGCGGATATAATGAGCAGTTCTTC
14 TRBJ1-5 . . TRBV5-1 CASSPQGPQQPQHF TGCGCCAGCAGCCCCCAGGGTCCCCAACAGCCCCAGCATTTT
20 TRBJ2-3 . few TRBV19 CASSVRTGFSRLTSTDTQYF TGTGCCAGTAGTGTGCGCACAGGCTTCTCCCGGCTAACTAGCACAGATACGCAGTATTTT
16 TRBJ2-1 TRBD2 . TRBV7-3 CASSLLAGAPANEQFF TGTGCCAGCAGCCTACTAGCGGGAGCCCCCGCCAATGAGCAGTTCTTC
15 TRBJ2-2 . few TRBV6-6 CASNPRGGGTGELFF TGTGCCAGCAACCCACGTGGGGGCGGGACCGGGGAGCTGTTTTTT
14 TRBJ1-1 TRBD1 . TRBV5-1 CASGPRGGDGEAFF TGCGCCAGTGGGCCCCGAGGGGGCGATGGTGAAGCTTTCTTT
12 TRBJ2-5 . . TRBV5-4 CASSLPGETQYF TGTGCCAGCAGCTTGCCAGGGGAGACCCAGTACTTC
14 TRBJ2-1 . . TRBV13 CASSWGPGYNEQFF TGTGCCAGCAGCTGGGGGCCCGGCTACAATGAGCAGTTCTTC
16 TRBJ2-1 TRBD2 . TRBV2 CASRGRLAGGFYEQFF TGTGCCAGCAGAGGGCGGCTAGCGGGGGGGTTCTATGAGCAGTTCTTC
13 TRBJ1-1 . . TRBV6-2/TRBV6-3 CASSTGLNTEAFF TGTGCCAGCAGTACAGGACTGAACACTGAAGCTTTCTTT
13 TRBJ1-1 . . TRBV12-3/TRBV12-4 CASSLAGGFEAFF TGTGCCAGCAGTTTGGCTGGCGGATTTGAAGCTTTCTTT
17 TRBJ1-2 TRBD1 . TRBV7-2 CASSPGGQLAFSYGYTF TGTGCCAGCAGCCCAGGGGGACAGCTTGCCTTCTCTTATGGCTACACCTTC
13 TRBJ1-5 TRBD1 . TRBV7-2 CASSAGTGGPQHF TGTGCCAGCAGCGCCGGGACAGGGGGGCCCCAGCATTTT
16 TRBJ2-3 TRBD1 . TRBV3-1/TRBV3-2 CASRLAGTGSTDTQYF TGTGCCAGCAGACTCGCCGGGACAGGGAGCACAGATACGCAGTATTTT
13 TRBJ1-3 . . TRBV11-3 CASSDSEANTIYF TGTGCCAGCAGCGACAGTGAGGCAAACACCATATATTTT
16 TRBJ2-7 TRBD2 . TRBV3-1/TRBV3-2 CASRKGLAGPTYEQYF TGTGCCAGCAGGAAGGGACTAGCGGGCCCCACCTACGAGCAGTACTTC
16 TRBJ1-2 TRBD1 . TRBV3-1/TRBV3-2 CASSHPGGRFRFGYTF TGTGCCAGCAGCCACCCAGGGGGGAGGTTCCGGTTTGGCTACACCTTC
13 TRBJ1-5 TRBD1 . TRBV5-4 CASSTGVSQPQHF TGTGCCAGCAGCACAGGGGTAAGTCAGCCCCAGCATTTT
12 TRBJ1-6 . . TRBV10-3 CATREEGSPLHF TGTGCCACCCGGGAAGAAGGTTCACCCCTCCACTTT
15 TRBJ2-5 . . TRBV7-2 CASSLWGGQGETQYF TGTGCCAGCAGCTTGTGGGGGGGACAAGGGGAGACCCAGTACTTC
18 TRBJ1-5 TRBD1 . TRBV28 CASSSVHSVTGGGQPQHF TGTGCCAGCAGTTCCGTACACTCGGTGACAGGGGGGGGGCAGCCCCAGCATTTT
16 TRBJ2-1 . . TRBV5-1 CASSGAGSARRNEQFF TGCGCCAGCAGCGGTGCCGGGTCGGCCAGGAGGAATGAGCAGTTCTTC
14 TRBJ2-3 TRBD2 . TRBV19 CASTVGLAADTQYF TGTGCCAGTACCGTCGGACTAGCAGCAGATACGCAGTATTTT
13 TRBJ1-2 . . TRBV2 CASKDREDLAYTF TGTGCCAGCAAAGACCGGGAGGACCTTGCTTACACCTTC
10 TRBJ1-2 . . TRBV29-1 CSAKFYGYTF TGCAGCGCCAAATTCTATGGCTACACCTTC
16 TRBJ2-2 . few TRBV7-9 CASSFRPGGNTGELFF TGTGCCAGCAGCTTTAGGCCCGGGGGAAACACCGGGGAGCTGTTTTTT
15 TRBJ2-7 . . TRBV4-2 CASSQDRPSEYEQYF TGTGCCAGCAGCCAAGATCGGCCTAGCGAATACGAGCAGTACTTC
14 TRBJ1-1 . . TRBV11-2 CASSLAGFNTEAFF TGTGCCAGCAGCTTAGCGGGGTTTAACACTGAAGCTTTCTTT
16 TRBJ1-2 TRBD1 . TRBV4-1 CASSARGQGGDYGYTF TGCGCCAGCAGCGCGCGCGGACAGGGGGGGGACTATGGCTACACCTTC
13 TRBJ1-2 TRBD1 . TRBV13 CASSLVGGDGYTF TGTGCCAGCAGCTTAGTAGGGGGCGATGGCTACACCTTC
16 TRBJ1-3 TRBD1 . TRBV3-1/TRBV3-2 CASSQGYTGGGPAVYF TGTGCCAGCAGCCAAGGGTACACAGGGGGCGGCCCCGCTGTCTATTTT
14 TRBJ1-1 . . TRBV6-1 CASSEPPGGTEAFF TGTGCCAGCAGTGAACCCCCCGGGGGCACTGAAGCTTTCTTT
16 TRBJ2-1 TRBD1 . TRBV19 CASSMVGGQHYNEQFF TGTGCCAGTAGTATGGTAGGGGGACAGCACTACAATGAGCAGTTCTTC
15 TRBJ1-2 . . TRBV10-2 CASTQRTDINYGYTF TGCGCCAGCACCCAAAGGACAGATATTAACTATGGCTACACCTTC
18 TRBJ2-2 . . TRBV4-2 CASSSLGAAGVDTGELFF TGTGCCAGCAGCTCTCTGGGCGCCGCGGGTGTGGATACCGGGGAGCTGTTTTTT
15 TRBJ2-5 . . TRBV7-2 CASSLVARGGETQYF TGTGCCAGCAGCTTAGTTGCGAGGGGGGGAGAGACCCAGTACTTC